These T cell receptor beta chains were read from a single sample in a study of OX40 agonist ivuxolimab in advanced cancers. TCRdb keeps only in-frame clones here, not all; method: immunoSEQ multiplex PCR. The table shows roughly 90,000 clones, with under 95% occurring only once. The specimen comprised CD4+ or CD8+ T cells sorted from blood, sampled in a trial of the OX40 agonist ivuxolimab. Source of these receptors: an adult with an advanced solid tumor such as melanoma, head and neck, liver or kidney cancer. The CDR3 runs from the conserved cysteine through the conserved F or W. D genes are given only for firm matches.

v_gene,d_gene,CDR3aa
TRBV7-2,-,CASSLRNREADEQYF
TRBV27,-,CASSLFLTGHEQFF
TRBV6-1,-,CASSERLSGANVLTF
TRBV18,-,CASSPSQVDYGYTF
TRBV9,TRBD2,CASSVAPTSGSTYEQYF
TRBV15,-,CATSRARFQGSYEQYF
TRBV29-1,TRBD1,CSVTYWTGGASYEQYF
TRBV9,-,CASSVEPAGVYEQYF
TRBV30,-,CAWRKPRGTEAFF
TRBV7-6,-,CASSTRDPYEQYF
TRBV6-5,TRBD2,CASSSTGTTINEQYF
TRBV20-1,-,CSVLRQETQYF
TRBV7-9,TRBD1,CASSVGRQGLGEQYF
TRBV27,-,CASSLIIYHNEQFF
TRBV28,TRBD1,CASSSPIAQGATYGYTF
TRBV30,TRBD2,CAWSTSGRYEQYF
TRBV18,TRBD1,CASSPQRTGQETQYF
TRBV21-1,-,CASSNKCKGDQPQHF
TRBV4-2,-,CASSQSLGGYDEQFF
TRBV4-2,TRBD2,CASSGGWVGGRAVGQYF
TRBV7-9,-,CASSPPLSYEQYF
TRBV9,-,CASSPGGNEQFF
TRBV29-1,-,CSVVGGGNTEAFF
TRBV7-9,-,CASSQSGLTYNEQFF
TRBV28,TRBD2,CASSLGTRVATGELFF
TRBV27,-,CASSFRRSYGYTF
TRBV7-3,-,CASSFSSGYGYTF
TRBV5-1,-,CASSSDSPEAFF
TRBV28,-,CASTQQGSGRQYF